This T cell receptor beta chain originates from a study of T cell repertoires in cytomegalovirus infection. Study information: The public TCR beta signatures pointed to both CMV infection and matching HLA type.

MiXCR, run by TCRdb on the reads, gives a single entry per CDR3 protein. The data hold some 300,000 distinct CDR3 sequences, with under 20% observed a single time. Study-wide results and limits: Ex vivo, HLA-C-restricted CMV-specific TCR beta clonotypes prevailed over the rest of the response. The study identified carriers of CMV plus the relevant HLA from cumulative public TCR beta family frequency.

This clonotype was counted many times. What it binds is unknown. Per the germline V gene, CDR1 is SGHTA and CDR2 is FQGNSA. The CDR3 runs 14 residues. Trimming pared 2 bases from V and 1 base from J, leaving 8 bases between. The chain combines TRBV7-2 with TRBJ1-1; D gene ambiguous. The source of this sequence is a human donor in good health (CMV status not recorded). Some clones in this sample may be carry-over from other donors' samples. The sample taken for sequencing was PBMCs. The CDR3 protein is CASSLFDGNTEAFF. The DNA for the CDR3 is TGTGCCAGCAGCTTATTTGACGGGAACACTGAAGCTTTCTTT.